The sequence of this TCR beta chain was determined in a study of identical twins. TCRdb re-called the 5' RACE reads with MiXCR, one entry per CDR3 protein. The sample gives about 240,000 distinct CDR3 sequences, more than 9.5% of which show up once; roughly 4% is in the top ten. This clonotype was seen at least ten times. Its antigen is not known. Study results and caveats: Analyses of zero insertions could be partly confounded by invariant MAIT and iNKT cells. While abundant cord blood beta clonotypes carried fewer insertions, memory repertoires showed no such pattern. Sequences that were beta out-of-frame showed weaker excess twin sharing.

V shed 6 bases, J shed 2 bases, and the junction held 3 bases outside the gene matches. CDR3 length: 15 residues. Separately, the same data were catalogued under a study of yellow fever vaccine responses in identical twins. That study reports: Vaccine-induced T cell responses in twins were reportedly observed to appear partly convergent, partly personalized.

This receptor was obtained from a woman aged 18-29 years in good health. The sequencing sample was made of memory (CD45RO+) T cells sorted from blood. The chain joins TRBV12-3 or TRBV12-4 to TRBJ2-1; TRBD2 matches at 11 bases. CDR3 loop: CASRIAGGPYNEQFF. In nucleotides, the CDR3 is TGTGCCAGCAGAATAGCGGGAGGGCCCTACAATGAGCAGTTCTTC.